These T cell receptor beta chains were read from a single sample in a study of shared clonotypes between healthy human individuals. Only in-frame clones appear in the TCRdb table, and some are missing; sequencing was by immunoSEQ multiplex PCR. This sample has more than 2,000,000 clones, with over 85% found just once. Sequenced input: naive CD4+ T cells from PBMCs. The receptors shown here come from a man aged 18 to 29 in good health. Some clones in this sample may be carry-over from other donors' samples. Each CDR3 is given with its conserved first and last residue. A D gene is named only where the DNA matches it firmly. Some rows have no size entry. The others give once, few or many, or a class for an expanded clone.

j_call clone_size v_call d_call cdr3_aa cdr3_nt
TRBJ1-5 once TRBV4-2 . CASSQGGEQNQPQHF TGTGCCAGCAGCCAAGGGGGAGAGCAAAACCAGCCCCAGCATTTT
TRBJ1-2 . TRBV9 TRBD1 CASSGGTGDLPGYTF TGTGCCAGCAGCGGGGGGACAGGGGACCTCCCTGGCTACACCTTC
TRBJ2-6 . TRBV19 . CATLVSSGANVLTF TGTGCCACCTTGGTGAGCTCTGGGGCCAACGTCCTGACTTTC
TRBJ2-6 . TRBV4-2 TRBD2 CASSQDNQRGASGANVLTF TGTGCCAGCAGCCAAGATAATCAGCGGGGGGCCTCTGGGGCCAACGTCCTGACTTTC
TRBJ2-1 . TRBV9 TRBD2 CASSASGTKSYNEQFF TGTGCCAGCAGCGCATCCGGGACTAAGTCCTACAATGAGCAGTTCTTC
TRBJ2-7 . TRBV7-9 TRBD1 CASSLPGTGGEHYEQYF TGTGCCAGCAGCTTACCCGGGACAGGGGGGGAACACTACGAGCAGTACTTC
TRBJ1-1 . TRBV2 . CASRREQINTEAFF TGTGCCAGCAGGCGGGAACAGATCAACACTGAAGCTTTCTTT
TRBJ2-7 . TRBV6-5 TRBD1 CASSRPGTGGSEQYF TGTGCCAGCAGTAGGCCCGGGACAGGGGGCAGCGAGCAGTACTTC
TRBJ2-5 . TRBV15 . CATSRDVQFVFGETQYF TGTGCCACCAGCAGAGATGTTCAGTTCGTGTTTGGGGAGACCCAGTACTTC
TRBJ2-1 once TRBV19 TRBD2 CASSPRLAESYNEQFF TGTGCCAGTAGTCCCCGACTAGCGGAGAGCTACAATGAGCAGTTCTTC
TRBJ2-1 . TRBV20-1 TRBD1 CSAARTGGAFF TGCAGTGCCGCCCGGACAGGGGGCGCGTTCTTC
TRBJ2-1 . TRBV27 . CASSSLGDKLEQFF TGTGCCAGCAGTTCCCTAGGGGACAAACTTGAGCAGTTCTTC
TRBJ2-2 . TRBV18 TRBD1 CASSRWDSLTGELFF TGTGCCAGCTCACGATGGGACAGCCTCACCGGGGAGCTGTTTTTT
TRBJ2-1 . TRBV4-1 . CASSQDPGYYNEQFF TGCGCCAGCAGCCAAGATCCGGGGTACTACAATGAGCAGTTCTTC
TRBJ2-3 . TRBV5-1 . CASSLGESTDTQYF TGCGCCAGCAGCTTGGGGGAGAGCACAGATACGCAGTATTTT
TRBJ2-7 . TRBV7-2 . CASSLGGSLVVQYF TGTGCCAGCAGCTTAGGAGGGAGTCTCGTTGTGCAGTACTTC
TRBJ2-5 . TRBV18 . CASSPGSKETQYF TGTGCCAGCTCACCGGGGTCGAAAGAGACCCAGTACTTC
TRBJ1-1 . TRBV5-1 . CASSLPGPPAEAFF TGCGCCAGCAGCCTCCCCGGGCCCCCAGCTGAAGCTTTCTTT
TRBJ2-7 . TRBV18 TRBD1 CASSPGTGGGEQYF TGTGCCAGCTCACCCGGGACAGGGGGCGGCGAGCAGTACTTC
TRBJ1-5 . TRBV18 . CASSPSGRNQPQHF TGTGCCAGCTCACCATCTGGCAGGAATCAGCCCCAGCATTTT
TRBJ2-5 once TRBV14 . CASSVGGGQETQYF TGTGCCAGCAGCGTTGGGGGTGGCCAAGAGACCCAGTACTTC
TRBJ1-4 . TRBV5-1 . CASRPGRNDEKLFF TGCGCCAGCAGACCCGGACGGAATGATGAAAAACTGTTTTTT
TRBJ2-7 . TRBV11-2 TRBD1 CASSPRTGENEQYF TGTGCCAGCAGCCCGCGGACAGGGGAGAACGAGCAGTACTTC